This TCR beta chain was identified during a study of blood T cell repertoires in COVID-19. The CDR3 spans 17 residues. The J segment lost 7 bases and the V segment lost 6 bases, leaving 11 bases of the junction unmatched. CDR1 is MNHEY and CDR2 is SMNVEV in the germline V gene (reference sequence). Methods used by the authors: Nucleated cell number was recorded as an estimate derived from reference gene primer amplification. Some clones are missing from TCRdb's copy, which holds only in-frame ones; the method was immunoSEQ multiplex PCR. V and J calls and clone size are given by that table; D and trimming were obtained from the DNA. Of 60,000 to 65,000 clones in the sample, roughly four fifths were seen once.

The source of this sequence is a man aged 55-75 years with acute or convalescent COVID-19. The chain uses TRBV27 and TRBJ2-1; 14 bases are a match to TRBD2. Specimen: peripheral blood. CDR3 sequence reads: CASSPLPGTSGSNEQFF. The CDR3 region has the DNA TGTGCCAGCAGCCCTTTGCCCGGGACTAGCGGGAGTAATGAGCAGTTCTTC.